Listed below are T cell receptor beta chains from one sample, sequenced in a study of blood T cell repertoires in COVID-19. Profiled with immunoSEQ multiplex PCR; TCRdb holds only in-frame clones, not every one. The table has about 82,000 clones, around 78% seen once. Material: peripheral blood. These receptors were obtained from a man aged 60-69 years with COVID-19, enrolled during active disease. The CDR3 runs from the conserved cysteine through the conserved F or W. Each record gives: V gene, J gene, CDR3 protein.

TRBV7-2	TRBJ1-1	CASSSGAGGVTEAFF
TRBV7-6	TRBJ2-1	CASSLRTGGVIYNEQFF
TRBV6-2/TRBV6-3	TRBJ2-7	CASRPTGGRSYEQYF
TRBV7-9	TRBJ2-3	CASSLGLDTQYF
TRBV7-2	TRBJ1-2	CASSPLAGGILYGYTF
TRBV5-1	TRBJ1-5	CASSSTPGQNQPQHF
TRBV6-5	TRBJ1-1	CASSKLTDFNTEAFF
TRBV7-9	TRBJ1-1	CASSFLPGEAFF
TRBV4-1	TRBJ2-1	CASSPWQGYNNEQFF
TRBV18	TRBJ1-5	CASSRDRDQPQHF
TRBV7-9	TRBJ1-1	CASRTGQGLWTEAFF
TRBV7-8	TRBJ1-5	CASSAQGNSNQPQHF
TRBV6-5	TRBJ1-2	CASSYSDRGNYGYTF
TRBV11-1	TRBJ2-2	CASSSSGNTGELFF
TRBV29-1	TRBJ2-5	CSARPGTQETQYF
TRBV9	TRBJ2-3	CASSVLSGGYTQYF
TRBV25-1	TRBJ2-4	CASSDRAGGANIQYF
TRBV3-1/TRBV3-2	TRBJ1-2	CASSQGTGGGIYGYTF
TRBV11-1	TRBJ1-1	CASSLKAGNTEAFF
TRBV5-5	TRBJ1-3	CASSLGAENTIYF
TRBV5-5	TRBJ1-2	CASSPGGPYYGYTF
TRBV3-1/TRBV3-2	TRBJ1-5	CASSPDNSNQPQHF
TRBV19	TRBJ1-5	CASSGQGQTNQPQHF
TRBV11-2	TRBJ2-7	CASSFPESSYEQYF
TRBV7-2	TRBJ2-5	CASSRTSGGETQYF
TRBV7-3	TRBJ2-2	CASSKRLAGQGGELFF
TRBV14	TRBJ1-2	CASSRSAGSAYGYTF
TRBV29-1	TRBJ2-5	CSVGTSGTGETQYF
TRBV3-1/TRBV3-2	TRBJ1-2	CASSPSTRTNYGYTF
TRBV3-1/TRBV3-2	TRBJ2-2	CASSQVRPVNTGELFF
TRBV6-5	TRBJ1-2	CASRDTGGSYGYTF
TRBV5-6	TRBJ1-2	CASSLVVGGYTF
TRBV5-1	TRBJ2-6	CASSHNRAGANVLTF
TRBV7-2	TRBJ2-5	CASNLQGVGKTQYF
TRBV2	TRBJ1-2	CASSVDRYYGYTF
TRBV6-5	TRBJ1-3	CASSYRGGWDTIYF
TRBV4-2	TRBJ2-3	CASSQSDRGGSDTQYF
TRBV7-9	TRBJ2-3	CASSLGQASTDTQYF
TRBV7-2	TRBJ2-7	CASSYEGAWYEQYF
TRBV19	TRBJ2-3	CASSTSAGGPDTQYF
TRBV3-1/TRBV3-2	TRBJ2-1	CASSHPSSGVGYNEQFF
TRBV19	TRBJ1-5	CASSIGGGYQPQHF
TRBV9	TRBJ2-3	CASSGPGLHTDTQYF
TRBV7-2	TRBJ1-5	CASSSHGTGSNQPQHF
TRBV3-1/TRBV3-2	TRBJ1-5	CASSPTGSNQPQHF
TRBV9	TRBJ2-3	CASSLGGEQYF
TRBV11-2	TRBJ2-1	CASSLDLSFLSAGGHYEQFF
TRBV19	TRBJ2-2	CASSIVGQVNTGELFF
TRBV7-2	TRBJ2-2	CASSPRRGGRGNNGELFF
TRBV10-3	TRBJ1-5	CAISEGTGFEPQHF
TRBV14	TRBJ2-7	CASSRTAYEQYF
TRBV18	TRBJ1-6	CASSPLGQPYNSPLHF
TRBV29-1	TRBJ2-1	CSVEGSGRAGEQFF